These 19 T cell receptor beta chains were all obtained from the same sample, sequenced in a study of identical twins. MiXCR was run by TCRdb on the 5' RACE reads, yielding one entry per CDR3 protein. The table has hundreds of thousands of distinct CDR3 sequences, approximately 9% seen once. These sequences were also reported in another study, on yellow fever vaccine responses in identical twins.

The material sequenced was PBMCs. The receptors originated from a woman aged 18 to 35 in good health.

The gene calls are TRBV11-2 and TRBJ2-5; D may match TRBD1 or TRBD2 (5 bases each). The CDR3 length is 15 residues. Germline CDR1 reads SGHAT; CDR2 reads FQNNGV. The V and J ends lost 5 bases and 1 base respectively, with 14 bases between them. The CDR3 sequence: CASSMRPGTQETQYF. CDR3 DNA sequence: TGTGCCAGCAGCATGAGGCCCGGGACCCAAGAGACCCAGTACTTC.

This clonotype was observed a handful of times. The gene calls are TRBV5-1 and TRBJ2-6; no clear D gene. The V and J ends lost 8 bases and 1 base respectively, with 7 bases between them. Looked up from germline, CDR1 is SGHRS and CDR2 is YFSETQ. The CDR3 is made up of 13 amino acids. The CDR3 DNA reads TGCGCCAGTTGGAAGTCTGGGGCCAACGTCCTGACTTTC. It yields the protein CASWKSGANVLTF.

The V call is TRBV11-2, the J call TRBJ2-7; the match to TRBD1 covers 9 bases. This CDR3 is 14 amino acids long. V shed 6 bases and J 6 bases; nucleotides not matched to a gene: 9. The germline CDR1 and CDR2 sequences are SGHAT and FQNNGV. CDR3 nucleotide sequence: TGTGCCAGCAGGTACGGGACAGGGCTGCCCGAGCAGTACTTC. This codes for CASRYGTGLPEQYF.

The chain combines TRBV5-6 with TRBJ2-3; D remains unclear. CDR1 is SGHDT, CDR2 YYEEEE, per germline. The ends were cut back, 2 bases at V and 2 bases at J, with 21 bases in the middle. The CDR3 has 18 residues. The CDR3 reads CASSFGTSVRPATDTQYF. The CDR3 coding sequence is TGTGCCAGCAGCTTCGGAACCTCAGTGCGTCCCGCCACAGATACGCAGTATTTT.

The CDR3 nucleotides are TGTGCCAGCAGCGTAAGCGGGGGGGCCCTTTTCTCCTACAATGAGCAGTTCTTC. It codes for CASSVSGGALFSYNEQFF. The V call is TRBV9, the J call TRBJ2-1; 10 bases are shared with TRBD2. Germline V gene data show CDR1 as SGDLS and CDR2 as YYNGEE. The J segment lost 0 bases and the V segment lost 1 base, leaving 7 bases of the junction unmatched. This CDR3 region has 18 residues.

The sample holds a few counts of this clonotype. V and J are TRBV4-1 and TRBJ2-6; D gene uncertain. This CDR3 region has 15 residues. Trimming stripped 3 bases from V and 4 bases from J, with 10 bases between. Germline V gives CDR1 MGHRA, CDR2 YSYEKL. The CDR3 DNA is TGCGCCAGCAGCCATGCAGGTACCGGGGCCAACGTCCTGACTTTC. Residues: CASSHAGTGANVLTF.

This clonotype was found a few times. This chain joins TRBV7-2 and TRBJ1-5, with D possibly matching TRBD1 (6 bases). CDR3 length: 13 amino acids. The germline V gene encodes CDR1 SGHTA and CDR2 FQGNSA. With 5 bases removed from V and 11 bases from J, the gap between germline ends came to 16 bases. The CDR3 coding sequence is TGTGCCAGCAGCCACTACAGGGATCCGTCCCAGCATTTT. Translation: CASSHYRDPSQHF.

This clonotype occurred a few times. The genes are TRBV7-2 and TRBJ2-7; 8 bases map to TRBD2. The CDR3 consists of 14 residues. V trimming: 10 bases; J trimming: 3 bases; junction bases outside the gene matches: 11. The germline CDR1 and CDR2 sequences are SGHTA and FQGNSA. This chain's CDR3 is CATKVSGMLYEQYF. The CDR3 coding sequence is TGTGCCACCAAGGTTAGCGGGATGCTCTACGAGCAGTACTTC.

The chain combines TRBV6-1 with TRBJ1-6; D call uncertain. The germline gives CDR1 MNHNS, CDR2 SASEGT. V was shortened by 7 bases and J by 5 bases, with 12 bases between the two germline ends. This CDR3 comprises 14 residues. As DNA, the CDR3 is TGTGCCAGCATTCAGGCGGGAAATAATTCACCCCTCCACTTT. Its protein is CASIQAGNNSPLHF.

This clonotype was picked up a small number of times. The chain carries TRBV6-5 and TRBJ1-1, with D possibly being TRBD1 (5 bases). CDR1 and CDR2 (germline): MNHEY, SVGAGI. The V and J ends lost 0 bases and 1 base respectively, with 12 bases between them. The CDR3 totals 16 residues. The CDR3 DNA reads TGTGCCAGCAGTTACTCACTCAGGGTAAAGAACACTGAAGCTTTCTTT. Encoded protein: CASSYSLRVKNTEAFF.

This clonotype was counted at least ten times. The CDR3 reads CASSLAGTVSYEQYF. CDR3 DNA sequence: TGTGCCAGCAGCTTAGCGGGCACGGTCTCCTACGAGCAGTACTTC. The V gene is TRBV7-2, the J gene TRBJ2-7; D unresolved. Germline values: CDR1 SGHTA, CDR2 FQGNSA. V was clipped by 0 bases and J by 0 bases, with 9 bases between them. The CDR3 has 15 amino acids.

This clonotype has more than one count but fewer than ten. This chain links TRBV9 with TRBJ2-1; 11 nucleotides line up with TRBD2. There are 16 residues in the CDR3. CDR1 is SGDLS, CDR2 YYNGEE, per germline. V trimming: 1 base; J trimming: 10 bases; junction bases outside the gene matches: 10. The CDR3 nucleotides are TGTGCCAGCAGCGTACTAACTAGCGGGAGAACTGGGGAGCAGTTCTTC. Translated: CASSVLTSGRTGEQFF. Full variable domain (remainder filled in from reference TRBV9 and TRBJ2-1): DSGVTQTPKHLITATGQRVTLRCSPRSGDLSVYWYQQSLDQGLQFLIQYYNGEERAKGNILERFSAQQFPDLHSELNLSSLELGDSALYFCASSVLTSGRTGEQFFGPGTRLTVL.

This clonotype was counted many times. This rearrangement joins TRBV29-1 to TRBJ2-1, with TRBD2 as a possible D gene (5 bases). Per the germline V gene, CDR1 is SQVTM and CDR2 is ANQGSEA. The germline V and J ends were trimmed by 6 bases and 8 bases, with 14 bases remaining between them. The CDR3 loop spans 12 amino acids. CDR3 protein: CSVRPGNYEQFF. Written as DNA, the CDR3 is TGCAGCGTGAGGCCCGGGAACTATGAGCAGTTCTTC.

This clonotype occurred a few times. The rearrangement joins TRBV14 to TRBJ2-6; TRBD2 agrees at 13 bases. The CDR3 runs to 20 residues. Germline values: CDR1 SGHDN, CDR2 FVKESK. With V trimmed by 2 bases and J by 0 bases, 7 bases remained unmatched. The CDR3 region has the DNA TGTGCCAGCAGCCAAAGATCGGGGACTAGCGGGATCTCTGGGGCCAACGTCCTGACTTTC. It yields the protein CASSQRSGTSGISGANVLTF.

The sample holds many counts of this clonotype. The genes are TRBV5-1 and TRBJ2-2; D may be TRBD1 (6 bases). The CDR3 consists of 16 residues. Trimming took off 4 bases at V and 1 base at J, with 14 bases between the two ends. Germline V lookup: CDR1 SGHRS, CDR2 YFSETQ. CDR3 coding DNA: TGCGCCAGCAGCCACCGGGACACTATGAACACCGGGGAGCTGTTTTTT. This encodes CASSHRDTMNTGELFF.

This clonotype showed up many times. The rearrangement uses TRBV4-3 and TRBJ2-1; 7 positions match TRBD2. The ends lost 4 bases at V and 8 bases at J; junction bases unmatched: 8. Germline assignment: CDR1 LGHNA and CDR2 YSLEER. The CDR3 consists of 14 residues. DNA for the CDR3: TGCGCCAGCAGCCGCTTCGGCGGGAGTTATGAGCAGTTCTTC. Protein: CASSRFGGSYEQFF.

The rearrangement links TRBV7-9 to TRBJ2-7; tentatively, D is TRBD1 (5 bases). This CDR3 contains 15 residues. The V gene's germline CDR1 is SEHNR and CDR2 FQNEAQ (reference sequence). Trimming shortened V by 1 base and J by 2 bases, and 12 bases separated the two germline ends. CDR3 residues: CASSLVPQATYEQYF. The CDR3 DNA reads as TGTGCCAGCAGCTTAGTGCCACAGGCGACCTACGAGCAGTACTTC.

V gene TRBV10-3 combines with J gene TRBJ2-7, with 8 bases fitting TRBD1. This CDR3 spans 14 amino acids. With V trimmed by 9 bases and J by 4 bases, 11 bases remained unmatched. Germline values: CDR1 ENHRY, CDR2 SYGVKD. The CDR3 DNA reads TGTGCCATTAGACCCGGGACAGGACTATACGAGCAGTACTTC. It encodes CAIRPGTGLYEQYF.

The table lists this clonotype with a few counts. The chain combines TRBV3-1 with TRBJ2-1; a possible D gene is TRBD2 (6 bases). Looked up from germline, CDR1 is LGHDT and CDR2 is YNNKEL (reference sequence). The CDR3 contains 16 residues. V gave up 0 bases and J gave up 3 bases, with 12 bases separating them. CDR3 nucleotides: TGTGCCAGCAGCCAAGATTTTAGCGGACACTACAATGAGCAGTTCTTC. Translated: CASSQDFSGHYNEQFF.